This T cell receptor beta chain appears in the sequencing data of a study of cytomegalovirus exposure and HLA in healthy donors. Trimming left V 3 bases short and J 10 bases short, with 10 bases between. The CDR3 sequence is 12 residues long. Germline V gene lookup returns CDR1 SGHVS and CDR2 FQNEAQ. Whole-study findings and limits: A later analysis showed HLA-associated TCR beta chains outstripping equally common others in clonal expansion. For TCR beta chains, V- and J-gene trimming was later linked to a missense DCLRE1C variant. Confirmation in vitro established that a few CMV-associated chains were specific for CMV antigens.

Note on this clone: Its specificity is unknown.

PCR involved 60 Vbeta and 13 Jbeta primers. The data were produced by immunoSEQ multiplex PCR, yet TCRdb's version contains in-frame clones alone and is incomplete. The table records about 82,000 clones, around 70% of them present only once. The rearrangement uses TRBV7-8 and TRBJ2-1; TRBD2 might be the D (5 bases). The sequence was collected from a man aged 25 to 40 in good health and CMV-seropositive. Sequences were obtained from PBMCs. The CDR3 sequence is CASSLREGEQFF. In nucleotides, the CDR3 is TGTGCCAGCAGCTTGCGAGAGGGCGAGCAGTTCTTC.